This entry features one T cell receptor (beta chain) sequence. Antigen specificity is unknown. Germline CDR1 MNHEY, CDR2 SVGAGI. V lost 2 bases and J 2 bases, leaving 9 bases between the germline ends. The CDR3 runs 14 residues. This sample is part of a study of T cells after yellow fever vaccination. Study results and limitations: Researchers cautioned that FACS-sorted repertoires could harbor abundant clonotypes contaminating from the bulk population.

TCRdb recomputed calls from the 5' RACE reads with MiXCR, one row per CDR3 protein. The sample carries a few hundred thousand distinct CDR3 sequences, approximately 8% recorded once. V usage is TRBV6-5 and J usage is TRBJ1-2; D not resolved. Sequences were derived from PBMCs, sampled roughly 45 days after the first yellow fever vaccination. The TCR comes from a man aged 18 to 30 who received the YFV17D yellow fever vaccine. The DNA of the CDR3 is TGTGCCAGCAGTTACCTGGGGTTCAACTATGGCTACACCTTC. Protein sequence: CASSYLGFNYGYTF.